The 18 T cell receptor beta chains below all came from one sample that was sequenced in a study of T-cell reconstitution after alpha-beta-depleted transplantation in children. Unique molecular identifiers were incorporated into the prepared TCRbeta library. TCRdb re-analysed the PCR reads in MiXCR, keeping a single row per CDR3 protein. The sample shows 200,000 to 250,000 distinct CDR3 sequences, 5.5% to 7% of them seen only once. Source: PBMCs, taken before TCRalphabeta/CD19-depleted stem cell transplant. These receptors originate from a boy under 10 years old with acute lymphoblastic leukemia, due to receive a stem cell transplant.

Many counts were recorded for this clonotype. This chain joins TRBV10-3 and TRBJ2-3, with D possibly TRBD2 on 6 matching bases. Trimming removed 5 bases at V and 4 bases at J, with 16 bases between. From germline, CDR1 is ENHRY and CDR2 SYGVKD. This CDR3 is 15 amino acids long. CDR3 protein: CAISTGRAAPDTQYF. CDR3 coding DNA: TGTGCCATCAGTACCGGGAGAGCCGCCCCAGATACGCAGTATTTT.

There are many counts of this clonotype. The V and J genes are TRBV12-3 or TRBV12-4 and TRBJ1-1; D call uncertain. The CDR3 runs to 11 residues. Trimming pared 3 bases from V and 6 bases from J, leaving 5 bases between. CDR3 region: CASSFRPEAFF. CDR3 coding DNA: TGTGCCAGCAGTTTCCGGCCTGAAGCTTTCTTT.

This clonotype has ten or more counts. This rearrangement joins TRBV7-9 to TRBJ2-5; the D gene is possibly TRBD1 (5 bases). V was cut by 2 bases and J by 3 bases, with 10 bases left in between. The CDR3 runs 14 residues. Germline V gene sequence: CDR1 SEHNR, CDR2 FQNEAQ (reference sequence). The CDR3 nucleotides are TGTGCCAGCAGCTTACACCAGGGAAAAGAGACCCAGTACTTC. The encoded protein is CASSLHQGKETQYF.

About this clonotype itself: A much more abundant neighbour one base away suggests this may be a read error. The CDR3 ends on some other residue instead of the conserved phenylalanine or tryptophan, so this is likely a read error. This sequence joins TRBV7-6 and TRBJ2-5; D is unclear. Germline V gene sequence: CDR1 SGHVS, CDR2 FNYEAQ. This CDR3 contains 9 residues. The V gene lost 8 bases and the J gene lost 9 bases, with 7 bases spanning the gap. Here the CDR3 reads CASRTAQYY. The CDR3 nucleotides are TGTGCCAGCCGGACGGCCCAGTACTAC.

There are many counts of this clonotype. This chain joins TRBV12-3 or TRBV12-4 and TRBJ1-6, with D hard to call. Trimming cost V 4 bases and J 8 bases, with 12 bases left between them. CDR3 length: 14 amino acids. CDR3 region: CASSWDRNDSPLHF. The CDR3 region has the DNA TGTGCCAGCAGTTGGGATAGGAACGATTCACCCCTCCACTTT.

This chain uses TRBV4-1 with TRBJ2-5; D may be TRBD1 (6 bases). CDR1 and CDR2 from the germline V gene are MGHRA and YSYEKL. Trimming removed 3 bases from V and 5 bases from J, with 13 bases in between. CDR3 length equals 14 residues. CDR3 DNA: TGCGCCAGCAGCCAGCTACAGGGACCCGAGACCCAGTACTTC. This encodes CASSQLQGPETQYF.

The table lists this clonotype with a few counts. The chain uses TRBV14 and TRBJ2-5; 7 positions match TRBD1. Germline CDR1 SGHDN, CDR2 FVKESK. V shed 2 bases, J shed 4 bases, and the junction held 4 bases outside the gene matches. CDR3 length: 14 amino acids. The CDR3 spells CASSQKQGRETQYF. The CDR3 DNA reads TGTGCCAGCAGCCAAAAACAGGGGCGAGAGACCCAGTACTTC. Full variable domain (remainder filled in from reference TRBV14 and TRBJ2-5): EAGVTQFPSHSVIEKGQTVTLRCDPISGHDNLYWYRRVMGKEIKFLLHFVKESKQDESGMPNNRFLAERTGGTYSTLKVQPAELEDSGVYFCASSQKQGRETQYFGPGTRLLVL.

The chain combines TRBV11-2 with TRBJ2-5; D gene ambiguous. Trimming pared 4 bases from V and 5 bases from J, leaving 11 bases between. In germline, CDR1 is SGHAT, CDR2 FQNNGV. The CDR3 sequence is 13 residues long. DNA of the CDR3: TGTGCCAGCAGCTCAAATAGGCGGGAGACCCAGTACTTC. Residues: CASSSNRRETQYF. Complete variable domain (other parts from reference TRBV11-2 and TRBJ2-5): EAGVAQSPRYKIIEKRQSVAFWCNPISGHATLYWYQQILGQGPKLLIQFQNNGVVDDSQLPKDRFSAERLKGVDSTLKIQPAKLEDSAVYLCASSSNRRETQYFGPGTRLLVL.

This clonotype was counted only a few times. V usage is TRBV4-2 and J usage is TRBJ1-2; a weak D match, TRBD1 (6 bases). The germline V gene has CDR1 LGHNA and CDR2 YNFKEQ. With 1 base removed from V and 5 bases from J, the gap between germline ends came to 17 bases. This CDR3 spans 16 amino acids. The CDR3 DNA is TGTGCCAGCAGCCAAGTTCTTGAGGGGGAATGGTATGGCTACACCTTC. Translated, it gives CASSQVLEGEWYGYTF.

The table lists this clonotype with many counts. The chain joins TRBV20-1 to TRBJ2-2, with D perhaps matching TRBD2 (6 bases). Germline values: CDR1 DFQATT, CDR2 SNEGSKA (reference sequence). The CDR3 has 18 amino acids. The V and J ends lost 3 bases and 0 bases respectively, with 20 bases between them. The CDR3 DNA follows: TGCAGTGCTAGCCTGCCTAGCGAGCAACAAACGAACACCGGGGAGCTGTTTTTT. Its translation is CSASLPSEQQTNTGELFF.

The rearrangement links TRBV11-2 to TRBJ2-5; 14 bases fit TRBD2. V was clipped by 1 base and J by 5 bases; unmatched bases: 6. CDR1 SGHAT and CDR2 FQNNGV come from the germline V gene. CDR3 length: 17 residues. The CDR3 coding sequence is TGTGCCAGCAGCTTAGCCGGGACTAGCGGGGGTAGGGAGACCCAGTACTTC. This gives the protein CASSLAGTSGGRETQYF. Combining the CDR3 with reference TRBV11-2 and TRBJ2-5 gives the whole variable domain EAGVAQSPRYKIIEKRQSVAFWCNPISGHATLYWYQQILGQGPKLLIQFQNNGVVDDSQLPKDRFSAERLKGVDSTLKIQPAKLEDSAVYLCASSLAGTSGGRETQYFGPGTRLLVL.

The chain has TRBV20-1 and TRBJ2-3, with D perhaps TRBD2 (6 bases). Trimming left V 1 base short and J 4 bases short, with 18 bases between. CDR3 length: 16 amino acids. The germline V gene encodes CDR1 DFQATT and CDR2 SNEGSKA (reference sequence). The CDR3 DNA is TGCAGTGCTAGAGGGCTAGCGATCCACGGGCCAGATACGCAGTATTTT. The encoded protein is CSARGLAIHGPDTQYF.

This chain's CDR3 is CASNTGGRETQYF. CDR3 nucleotides: TGTGCCAGCAATACAGGGGGCAGAGAGACCCAGTACTTC. The gene calls are TRBV6-2 or TRBV6-3 and TRBJ2-5, with 9 bases matching TRBD1. Looked up from germline, CDR1 is MNHEY and CDR2 is SVGEGT. The J segment lost 4 bases and the V segment lost 7 bases, leaving 4 bases of the junction unmatched. The CDR3 covers 13 residues.

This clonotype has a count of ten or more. The CDR3 DNA reads as TGTGCCAGCAGTGACACTCGGGGGGGCCCAAACTGGGGTATAGATACGCAGTATTTT. Its protein is CASSDTRGGPNWGIDTQYF. The chain couples TRBV27 to TRBJ2-3; 8 nucleotides line up with TRBD2. The length of the CDR3 is 19 residues. Losses at the gene ends were 5 bases for V and 5 bases for J; bases not matched to a gene: 21. Germline V gene sequence: CDR1 MNHEY, CDR2 SMNVEV (reference sequence).

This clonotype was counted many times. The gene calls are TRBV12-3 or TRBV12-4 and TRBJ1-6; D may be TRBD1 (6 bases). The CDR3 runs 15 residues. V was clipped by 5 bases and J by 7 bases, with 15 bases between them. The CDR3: CASSPHQTGNSPLHF. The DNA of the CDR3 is TGTGCCAGCAGTCCCCATCAAACAGGGAATTCACCCCTCCACTTT.

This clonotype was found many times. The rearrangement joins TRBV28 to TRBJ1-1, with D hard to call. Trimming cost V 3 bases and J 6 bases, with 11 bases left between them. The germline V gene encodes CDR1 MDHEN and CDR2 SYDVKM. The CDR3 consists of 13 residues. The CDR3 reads CASSFLTPPEAFF. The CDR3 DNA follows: TGTGCCAGCAGTTTCCTTACCCCGCCTGAAGCTTTCTTT. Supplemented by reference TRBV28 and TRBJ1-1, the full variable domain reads DVKVTQSSRYLVKRTGEKVFLECVQDMDHENMFWYRQDPGLGLRLIYFSYDVKMKEKGDIPEGYSVSREKKERFSLILESASTNQTSMYLCASSFLTPPEAFFGQGTRLTVV.

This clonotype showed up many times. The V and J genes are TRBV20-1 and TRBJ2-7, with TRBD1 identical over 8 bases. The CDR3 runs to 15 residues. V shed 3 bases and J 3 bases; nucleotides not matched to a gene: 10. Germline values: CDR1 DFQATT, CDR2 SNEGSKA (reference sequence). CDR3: CSARPRTGTFYEQYF. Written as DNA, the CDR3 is TGCAGTGCTAGGCCCCGGACAGGGACATTCTACGAGCAGTACTTC.

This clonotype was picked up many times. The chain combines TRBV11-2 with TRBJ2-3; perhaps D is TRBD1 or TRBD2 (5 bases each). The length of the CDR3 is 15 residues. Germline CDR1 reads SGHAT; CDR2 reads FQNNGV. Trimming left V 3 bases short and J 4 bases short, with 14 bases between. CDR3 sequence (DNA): TGTGCCAGCAGCTTTAGGGGTAGAGGGGCAGATACGCAGTATTTT. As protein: CASSFRGRGADTQYF.